Below, 27 T cell receptor beta chains from the same sample are listed, as sequenced in a study of Ad26.COV2.S vaccination and SARS-CoV-2 variants. TCRdb's copy holds only in-frame clones and misses some; the assay was immunoSEQ multiplex PCR. The data show around 300,000 clones, with 75% to 90% seen just once and about 5% held by the top ten. Treatment: 15 to 20 received Ad26.COV2.S at low or high dose, single or two shots; about 5 received placebo; per-sample allocation not given. The samples were gathered on day 63 after the first injection of vaccine or placebo. Here the sequenced sample was peripheral blood, taken in a trial of Ad26.COV2.S vaccine versus placebo. These receptors originate from a person aged 18 to 65 who received the Ad26.COV2.S COVID-19 vaccine or a placebo.

The rearrangement links TRBV29-1 to TRBJ2-6; the match to TRBD1 covers 8 bases. Germline V gives CDR1 SQVTM, CDR2 ANQGSEA. J gave up 0 bases and V 6 bases, and 7 bases lay outside the gene matches. The CDR3 sequence is 16 residues long. CDR3 protein: CSVSAGGASGANVLTF. The CDR3 DNA is TGCAGCGTCTCGGCAGGGGGCGCCTCTGGGGCCAACGTCCTGACTTTC.

The gene calls are TRBV27 and TRBJ1-4, with TRBD1 matching over 11 bases. The CDR3 is 15 residues long. The junction had 5 bases not matched to a gene; V was cut back by 1 base and J by 10 bases. In germline, CDR1 is MNHEY, CDR2 SMNVEV (reference sequence). The CDR3 sequence: CASSLYWDRGGKLFF. CDR3 in DNA: TGTGCCAGCAGTTTATATTGGGACAGGGGGGGAAAACTGTTTTTT.

The chain links TRBV7-9 to TRBJ2-5; 8 nucleotides agree with TRBD2. This CDR3 region has 13 residues. The junction had 6 bases not matched to a gene; V was cut back by 5 bases and J by 7 bases. Germline V gives CDR1 SEHNR, CDR2 FQNEAQ (reference sequence). Here the CDR3 DNA reads TGTGCCAGCAGCCTACTAGCGGAGGGGACCCAGTACTTC. It yields the protein CASSLLAEGTQYF.

The rearrangement joins TRBV7-6 to TRBJ2-5; TRBD1 aligns across 8 bases. Looked up from germline, CDR1 is SGHVS and CDR2 is FNYEAQ. V dropped 5 bases and J dropped 1; count of bases not matched to a gene: 3. The CDR3 has 14 amino acids. DNA for the CDR3: TGTGCCAGCAGCAAACAGGGGGGCCAAGAGACCCAGTACTTC. Its protein is CASSKQGGQETQYF.

The chain is built from TRBV7-2 and TRBJ1-5; D unclear. Germline loops: CDR1 SGHTA, CDR2 FQGNSA. The length of the CDR3 is 14 residues. Trimming stripped 4 bases from V and 8 bases from J, with 15 bases between. Here the CDR3 reads CASSWLWLGEPQHF. In DNA form, the CDR3 reads TGTGCCAGCAGCTGGCTTTGGTTGGGAGAGCCCCAGCATTTT.

The V call is TRBV4-1, the J call TRBJ1-1; unclear D gene. In germline, CDR1 is MGHRA, CDR2 YSYEKL. Trimming removed 5 bases at V and 3 bases at J, with 16 bases between. There are 15 residues in the CDR3. CDR3 nucleotide sequence: TGCGCCAGCAGCGAAACCCCCCACGCGGACACTGAAGCTTTCTTT. Translation: CASSETPHADTEAFF.

This chain uses TRBV2 with TRBJ2-1, with TRBD1 as a possible D gene (5 bases). CDR1 is SNHLY, CDR2 FYNNEI, per germline. V was trimmed by 6 bases and J by 4 bases, leaving 13 bases between them. This CDR3 spans 14 amino acids. CDR3 nucleotides: TGTGCCAGCAGCCTACGACAGAGATACAATGAGCAGTTCTTC. As protein: CASSLRQRYNEQFF.

This chain joins TRBV3-1 (or the pseudogene TRBV3-2) and TRBJ2-1; no clear D. Trimming removed 1 base from V and 7 bases from J, with 2 bases in between. The CDR3 is 11 residues long. The germline V gene encodes CDR1 LGHDT and CDR2 YNNKEL (reference sequence). The CDR3 nucleotides are TGTGCCAGCAGCCAAGGGAATGAGCAGTTCTTC. Protein product: CASSQGNEQFF.

This clone was seen only a few times. V and J are TRBV5-5 and TRBJ1-6, with 7 bases lining up with TRBD1. CDR1 SGHKS and CDR2 YYEKEE come from the germline V gene (reference sequence). CDR3 size: 17 residues. The J segment lost 1 base and the V segment lost 4 bases, leaving 8 bases of the junction unmatched. CDR3 in amino acids: CASSPQTGSSYNSPLHF. In DNA, the CDR3 is TGTGCCAGCAGCCCCCAGACAGGGAGTTCCTATAATTCACCCCTCCACTTT.

This rearrangement joins TRBV7-9 to TRBJ1-5, with unresolved D. V lost 5 bases to trimming and J lost 4 bases, with 9 bases between them. The CDR3 contains 13 residues. Per germline, CDR1 SEHNR and CDR2 FQNEAQ (reference sequence). The CDR3 DNA sequence: TGTGCCAGCAGCAGAGTCCCAAATCAGCCCCAGCATTTT. It yields the protein CASSRVPNQPQHF. Filled out from reference TRBV7-9 and TRBJ1-5, the complete variable domain reads DTGVSQNPRHKITKRGQNVTFRCDPISEHNRLYWYRQTLGQGPEFLTYFQNEAQLEKSRLLSDRFSAERPKGSFSTLEIQRTEQGDSAMYLCASSRVPNQPQHFGDGTRLSIL.

This clone was counted a single time. The chain joins TRBV7-9 to TRBJ1-1; 10 nucleotides match TRBD1. The CDR3 sequence is 14 residues long. Germline trimming cut 4 bases from V and 10 bases from J; bases unmatched to any gene: 9. Germline CDR1 reads SEHNR; CDR2 reads FQNEAQ (reference sequence). CDR3 amino acids: CASSSRQGARGAFF. The CDR3 DNA follows: TGTGCCAGCAGCTCACGACAGGGGGCTCGAGGAGCTTTCTTT.

With regard to this clone: Other DNA sequences of this sample code for an identical CDR3. This chain links TRBV9 with TRBJ1-1; D remains unclear. This CDR3 is 13 amino acids long. The germline V gene encodes CDR1 SGDLS and CDR2 YYNGEE. V was pared by 0 bases and J by 4 bases, with 7 bases between. Here the CDR3 reads CASSVAGPTEAFF. DNA for the CDR3: TGTGCCAGCAGCGTAGCCGGGCCCACTGAAGCTTTCTTT.

This sequence joins TRBV18 and TRBJ1-1; TRBD1 matches 7 bases. Germline V gene sequence: CDR1 KGHSH, CDR2 LQKENI. The CDR3 contains 15 residues. The trim removed 6 bases at V and 5 bases at J, leaving 12 bases unmatched. CDR3 coding DNA: TGTGCCAGCTCTAGAGGAAGGGGGCTTGGTACTGAAGCTTTCTTT. This sequence encodes CASSRGRGLGTEAFF.

The rearrangement joins TRBV7-7 to TRBJ2-5; D might be TRBD2 (6 bases). This CDR3 region has 13 residues. Trimming shortened V by 5 bases and J by 0 bases, and 7 bases separated the two germline ends. The germline gives CDR1 SSHAT, CDR2 FNYEAQ (reference sequence). The CDR3 sequence is CASSRDYQETQYF. In DNA form, the CDR3 reads TGTGCCAGCAGCCGGGACTACCAAGAGACCCAGTACTTC.

The V gene is TRBV5-6, the J gene TRBJ1-5; D is unresolved. Germline V CDR1 and CDR2: SGHDT, YYEEEE. This CDR3 has 15 residues. Between the trimmed V and J ends, which lost 1 base and 5 bases, there was a span of 13 bases. In nucleotides, the CDR3 is TGTGCCAGCAGCTTGCTTGGGCGGGGAGATCAGCCCCAGCATTTT. Protein product: CASSLLGRGDQPQHF.

CDR3 residues: CATSSAGAAKNIQYF. CDR3 sequence (DNA): TGTGCCACCAGCAGCGCAGGGGCAGCCAAAAACATTCAGTACTTC. The V gene is TRBV15, the J gene TRBJ2-4, with a possible D match to TRBD1 (6 bases). The CDR3 consists of 15 residues. The germline V and J ends were trimmed by 3 bases and 0 bases, with 9 bases remaining between them. Per the germline V gene, CDR1 is LNHNV and CDR2 is YYDKDF (reference sequence).

The chain links TRBV4-3 to TRBJ2-1, with 7 positions matching TRBD1. CDR1 is LGHNA, CDR2 YSLEER, per germline. The CDR3 is 15 amino acids. J was trimmed by 8 bases and V by 1 base; bases with no gene match: 8. In DNA, the CDR3 is TGCGCCAGCAGCCAAGTGACAGGGTATCCGGATGAGCAGTTCTTC. This codes for CASSQVTGYPDEQFF.

The CDR3 reads CASSLTGFNYGYTF. CDR3 in DNA: TGTGCCAGCAGCTTAACGGGATTTAACTATGGCTACACCTTC. The rearrangement joins TRBV7-9 to TRBJ1-2, with D unclear. Germline loops: CDR1 SEHNR, CDR2 FQNEAQ (reference sequence). Trimming shortened V by 2 bases and J by 1 base, and 8 bases separated the two germline ends. The CDR3 is 14 amino acids.

The chain couples TRBV29-1 to TRBJ1-1; D not resolved. Germline CDR1 is SQVTM and CDR2 is ANQGSEA. The CDR3 covers 13 residues. V lost 6 bases and J 0 bases, leaving 11 bases between the germline ends. CDR3 nucleotide sequence: TGCAGCGTAAAAGAGCTTATGAACACTGAAGCTTTCTTT. Protein sequence: CSVKELMNTEAFF.

J is TRBJ2-1 and V is TRBV5-4; no reliable D call. The V gene lost 0 bases and the J gene lost 6 bases, with 16 bases spanning the gap. The germline V gene encodes CDR1 SGHNT and CDR2 YYREEE (reference sequence). CDR3 length: 16 amino acids. CDR3 in DNA: TGTGCCAGCAGCTTGGATACCTCGGCGCTCCCCAATGAGCAGTTCTTC. This translates into CASSLDTSALPNEQFF. The complete variable domain, with remaining parts taken from reference TRBV5-4 and TRBJ2-1, reads ETGVTQSPTHLIKTRGQQVTLRCSSQSGHNTVSWYQQALGQGPQFIFQYYREEENGRGNFPPRFSGLQFPNYSSELNVNALELDDSALYLCASSLDTSALPNEQFFGPGTRLTVL.

As concerns this clone: Distinct nucleotide sequences in the sample also encode this CDR3. The CDR3 DNA reads TGTGCCAGCAGTTACGGGGGAAACACTGAAGCTTTCTTT. As protein: CASSYGGNTEAFF. The chain couples TRBV6-2 or TRBV6-3 to TRBJ1-1; D possibly corresponds to TRBD1 (5 bases). CDR1 and CDR2 from the germline V gene are MNHEY and SVGEGT. V lost 2 bases, J lost 2 bases, and 6 bases lay in between. This CDR3 comprises 13 residues.

The CDR3 reads CASSIPPLFPGYTEAFF. CDR3 in DNA: TGTGCCAGTAGTATCCCCCCTCTCTTTCCCGGGTACACTGAAGCTTTCTTT. The chain has TRBV19 and TRBJ1-1, with D unresolved. The V gene lost 3 bases and the J gene lost 3 bases, with 20 bases spanning the gap. The CDR3 length is 17 residues. The germline V gene encodes CDR1 LNHDA and CDR2 SQIVND (reference sequence). Full variable domain (rest looked up from reference TRBV19 and TRBJ1-1): DGGITQSPKYLFRKEGQNVTLSCEQNLNHDAMYWYRQDPGQGLRLIYYSQIVNDFQKGDIAEGYSVSREKKESFPLTVTSAQKNPTAFYLCASSIPPLFPGYTEAFFGQGTRLTVV.

The J gene is TRBJ1-2, the V gene TRBV28; TRBD1 matches 10 bases. Germline assignment: CDR1 MDHEN and CDR2 SYDVKM. This CDR3 has 16 amino acids. J lost 4 bases, V lost 3 bases, and 8 bases had no gene match. CDR3 nucleotides: TGTGCCAGCAGTTTTCCGACAGGGGGCGGCGTCTATGGCTACACCTTC. It specifies CASSFPTGGGVYGYTF.

V usage is TRBV15 and J usage is TRBJ2-1; the D is unclear. The CDR3 runs 15 residues. Trimming removed 0 bases from V and 6 bases from J, with 12 bases in between. Germline V gene lookup returns CDR1 LNHNV and CDR2 YYDKDF (reference sequence). Here the CDR3 DNA reads TGTGCCACCAGCAGAGATCCCAGCCCACTCAATGAGCAGTTCTTC. Protein sequence: CATSRDPSPLNEQFF.

This clone has more than one count but fewer than ten. Other nucleotide sequences from this sample produce the same CDR3. The chain has TRBV18 and TRBJ2-5; 9 bases fit TRBD1. The CDR3 length is 14 residues. V lost 3 bases to trimming and J lost 5 bases; unmatched junction nucleotides: 4. CDR1 is KGHSH, CDR2 LQKENI, per germline. CDR3 coding DNA: TGTGCCAGCTCACCGGGACAGGGAGGGGAGACCCAGTACTTC. It specifies CASSPGQGGETQYF.

This chain links TRBV29-1 with TRBJ1-1, with D perhaps TRBD1 (5 bases). The V gene's germline CDR1 is SQVTM and CDR2 ANQGSEA. V shed 7 bases and J shed 4 bases, with 13 bases lying between them. The CDR3 extends over 12 amino acids. As DNA, the CDR3 is TGCAGCGCTACCCGGGACCCCACTGAAGCTTTCTTT. This codes for CSATRDPTEAFF.

This clone was seen a single time. V gene TRBV27 combines with J gene TRBJ2-7; D is perhaps TRBD1 or TRBD2 (5 bases each). This CDR3 is 14 amino acids long. The ends were cut back, 0 bases at V and 4 bases at J, with 10 bases in the middle. Germline V lookup: CDR1 MNHEY, CDR2 SMNVEV (reference sequence). For the CDR3, the DNA is TGTGCCAGCAGTTTATCGGGGACCCATTACGAGCAGTACTTC. Its translation is CASSLSGTHYEQYF.